This is a list of T cell receptor beta chains from one sample in a study of blood T cell repertoires in COVID-19. Sequencing used immunoSEQ multiplex PCR; TCRdb keeps in-frame clones, though not all of them. Of over 150,000 clones listed, around nine tenths are singletons. The specimen sequenced was peripheral blood. The source is a man in his fifties or sixties with COVID-19, enrolled during active disease. The CDR3 runs from the conserved cysteine through the conserved F or W. Fields, in order: clone size, D gene, J gene, V gene, CDR3 DNA, CDR3 protein. A D gene is named only where the DNA matches it firmly. Clone size is stated in some rows and not others, as once, few, many or a class when expanded.

clone_size: .; d_call: TRBD1; j_call: TRBJ1-1; v_call: TRBV24-1; cdr3_nt: TGTGCCACCAGTGAGACAGGGCGGGACACTGAAGCTTTCTTT; cdr3_aa: CATSETGRDTEAFF
clone_size: .; d_call: .; j_call: TRBJ2-1; v_call: TRBV9; cdr3_nt: TGTGCCAGCAGCGCCCAGACAGGTGACTACAATGAGCAGTTCTTC; cdr3_aa: CASSAQTGDYNEQFF
clone_size: few; d_call: .; j_call: TRBJ1-2; v_call: TRBV4-1; cdr3_nt: TGCGCCAGCAGCCAAGCCGGTCTGTCCTACACCTTC; cdr3_aa: CASSQAGLSYTF
clone_size: once; d_call: TRBD2; j_call: TRBJ2-1; v_call: TRBV6-1; cdr3_nt: TGTGCCAGCAGTGGGTGGACTAGCGGGAGCTCCCGGTACAATGAGCAGTTCTTC; cdr3_aa: CASSGWTSGSSRYNEQFF
clone_size: .; d_call: TRBD2; j_call: TRBJ2-7; v_call: TRBV19; cdr3_nt: TGTGCCACTTCCGGGACTAGCGGGATCAGAGGGTACGAGCAGTACTTC; cdr3_aa: CATSGTSGIRGYEQYF
clone_size: .; d_call: TRBD2; j_call: TRBJ2-3; v_call: TRBV29-1; cdr3_nt: TGCAGCGTCAGGCTCCCGGGACTAGCGGGAGGACCATCCGACACAGATACGCAGTATTTT; cdr3_aa: CSVRLPGLAGGPSDTDTQYF
clone_size: .; d_call: .; j_call: TRBJ2-1; v_call: TRBV28; cdr3_nt: TGTGCCAGCAGTTTAAGAGGGGGTGGGCGGAATGAGCAGTTCTTC; cdr3_aa: CASSLRGGGRNEQFF
clone_size: once; d_call: .; j_call: TRBJ2-7; v_call: TRBV6-5; cdr3_nt: TGTGCCAGCTGGCGGCAAGGACAGCTGGGCGAGCAGTACTTC; cdr3_aa: CASWRQGQLGEQYF
clone_size: once; d_call: TRBD1; j_call: TRBJ2-7; v_call: TRBV7-2; cdr3_nt: TGTGCCAGCAGCCGACAGGGCTACGAGCAGTACTTC; cdr3_aa: CASSRQGYEQYF
clone_size: .; d_call: TRBD1; j_call: TRBJ1-5; v_call: TRBV5-1; cdr3_nt: TGCGCCAGCAGCTTGGGGCCGGGACAGGGAAGGGATCAGCCCCAGCATTTT; cdr3_aa: CASSLGPGQGRDQPQHF
clone_size: .; d_call: .; j_call: TRBJ1-4; v_call: TRBV19; cdr3_nt: TGTGCCAGTAGTAGGTCGTCAGGGGAAGGTGAAAAACTGTTTTTT; cdr3_aa: CASSRSSGEGEKLFF
clone_size: .; d_call: TRBD2; j_call: TRBJ2-1; v_call: TRBV28; cdr3_nt: TGTGCCAGCAGTTCGCAGCGGGGGGGCATGGATGAGCAGTTCTTC; cdr3_aa: CASSSQRGGMDEQFF
clone_size: .; d_call: TRBD2; j_call: TRBJ2-5; v_call: TRBV29-1; cdr3_nt: TGCAGCGTTGCCAAGGGACTAGCGGGGGGCAAAGAGACCCAGTACTTC; cdr3_aa: CSVAKGLAGGKETQYF
clone_size: once; d_call: .; j_call: TRBJ1-5; v_call: TRBV12-3/TRBV12-4; cdr3_nt: TGTGCCAGCAGTTTAGGTCCAGGGGAGACCCAGCATTTT; cdr3_aa: CASSLGPGETQHF
clone_size: .; d_call: .; j_call: TRBJ2-7; v_call: TRBV6-5; cdr3_nt: TGTGCCAGCAGTTCCGGGACAACCTTTTACGAGCAGTACTTC; cdr3_aa: CASSSGTTFYEQYF
clone_size: .; d_call: TRBD2; j_call: TRBJ2-3; v_call: TRBV3-1/TRBV3-2; cdr3_nt: TGTGCCAGTTGCGAGCGGGGGACAACTTATACGCAGTATTTT; cdr3_aa: CASCERGTTYTQYF
clone_size: .; d_call: .; j_call: TRBJ2-7; v_call: TRBV3-1/TRBV3-2; cdr3_nt: TGTGCCAGCAGCCAACCACAGGGTTGGGACGAGCAGTACTTC; cdr3_aa: CASSQPQGWDEQYF
clone_size: few; d_call: TRBD2; j_call: TRBJ2-3; v_call: TRBV4-3; cdr3_nt: TGCGCCAGCAGCCAAGATCTTCAGCGGGGGGGCCCAGATACGCAGTATTTT; cdr3_aa: CASSQDLQRGGPDTQYF
clone_size: .; d_call: .; j_call: TRBJ1-4; v_call: TRBV2; cdr3_nt: TGTGCCAGCAGTGAAGGGGCGACGTCCAGTGGTAAACTGTTTTTT; cdr3_aa: CASSEGATSSGKLFF
clone_size: .; d_call: TRBD1; j_call: TRBJ1-5; v_call: TRBV6-5; cdr3_nt: TGTGCCAGCAGTATACAGGGGGCAGGGCAGCCCCAGCATTTT; cdr3_aa: CASSIQGAGQPQHF
clone_size: .; d_call: .; j_call: TRBJ2-7; v_call: TRBV11-2; cdr3_nt: TGTGCCAGCAGCGTAGGAATGGGGGCCGGCGACGAGCAGTACTTC; cdr3_aa: CASSVGMGAGDEQYF
clone_size: .; d_call: .; j_call: TRBJ1-1; v_call: TRBV13; cdr3_nt: TGTGCCAGCAGCTTTACAACGAACACTGAAGCTTTCTTT; cdr3_aa: CASSFTTNTEAFF
clone_size: .; d_call: .; j_call: TRBJ1-4; v_call: TRBV19; cdr3_nt: TGTGCCAGTAGTAAAACAGGGTATGGGGAAAAACTGTTTTTT; cdr3_aa: CASSKTGYGEKLFF
clone_size: .; d_call: TRBD2; j_call: TRBJ2-7; v_call: TRBV5-1; cdr3_nt: TGCGCCAGCAGTCCTTTAGCGGGAGGGTCCGAGCAGTACTTC; cdr3_aa: CASSPLAGGSEQYF
clone_size: few; d_call: .; j_call: TRBJ1-5; v_call: TRBV7-6; cdr3_nt: TGTGCCAGCAGCTCAAATCAGCCCCAGCATTTT; cdr3_aa: CASSSNQPQHF
clone_size: once; d_call: .; j_call: TRBJ2-3; v_call: TRBV10-1; cdr3_nt: TGCGCCAGCAGTGAGACGCCGGGCACAGATACGCAGTATTTT; cdr3_aa: CASSETPGTDTQYF
clone_size: .; d_call: .; j_call: TRBJ2-7; v_call: TRBV28; cdr3_nt: TGTGCCAGCAGTTTAAATCCCTCCGAGCAGTACTTC; cdr3_aa: CASSLNPSEQYF
clone_size: once; d_call: .; j_call: TRBJ1-4; v_call: TRBV7-9; cdr3_nt: TGTGCCAGCAGCCCTCAGGGTGAAAAACTGTTTTTT; cdr3_aa: CASSPQGEKLFF
clone_size: .; d_call: .; j_call: TRBJ2-1; v_call: TRBV7-6; cdr3_nt: TGTGCCAGCAGCTTAGGCAAGGTCACCGGGAATGAGCAGTTCTTC; cdr3_aa: CASSLGKVTGNEQFF
clone_size: once; d_call: TRBD2; j_call: TRBJ2-1; v_call: TRBV9; cdr3_nt: TGTGCCAGCAGCCCCGGCGGTAGCGGGAGGTACAATGAGCAGTTCTTC; cdr3_aa: CASSPGGSGRYNEQFF
clone_size: .; d_call: TRBD2; j_call: TRBJ2-1; v_call: TRBV6-5; cdr3_nt: TGTGCCAGCAGTTACTCGTTGCTAGCGGACAATGAGCAGTTCTTC; cdr3_aa: CASSYSLLADNEQFF
clone_size: .; d_call: .; j_call: TRBJ2-2; v_call: TRBV3-1/TRBV3-2; cdr3_nt: TGTGCCAGCAGCAAGACTAGCACCGGGGAGCTGTTTTTT; cdr3_aa: CASSKTSTGELFF
clone_size: .; d_call: .; j_call: TRBJ2-7; v_call: TRBV5-4; cdr3_nt: TGTGCCAGCAGCTTGGCCGGTCAGGGGCTGGGGGAGCAGTACTTC; cdr3_aa: CASSLAGQGLGEQYF
clone_size: .; d_call: .; j_call: TRBJ1-1; v_call: TRBV11-1; cdr3_nt: TGTGCCAGCAGCTTAGAGGGCAGGGACTGGTCTGAAGCTTTCTTT; cdr3_aa: CASSLEGRDWSEAFF
clone_size: .; d_call: TRBD1; j_call: TRBJ2-7; v_call: TRBV9; cdr3_nt: TGTGCCAGCAGCCCTAACCCGGACAGGGGGTACGAGCAGTACTTC; cdr3_aa: CASSPNPDRGYEQYF
clone_size: .; d_call: TRBD2; j_call: TRBJ2-1; v_call: TRBV18; cdr3_nt: TGTGCCAGCTCGCCTCCGAGACTAGCGGGACATGAGCAGTTCTTC; cdr3_aa: CASSPPRLAGHEQFF
clone_size: .; d_call: .; j_call: TRBJ2-2; v_call: TRBV11-3; cdr3_nt: TGTGCCAGCAGCTTAGGTGCAGCCGGGGAGCTGTTTTTT; cdr3_aa: CASSLGAAGELFF
clone_size: .; d_call: .; j_call: TRBJ2-7; v_call: TRBV27; cdr3_nt: TGTGCCAGCAGATTAGGGAGGCGAGTGAACGAGCAGTACTTC; cdr3_aa: CASRLGRRVNEQYF
clone_size: .; d_call: TRBD2; j_call: TRBJ2-1; v_call: TRBV2; cdr3_nt: TGTGCCAGCAGTAAAACCGGGACTAGTTACAATGAGCAGTTCTTC; cdr3_aa: CASSKTGTSYNEQFF
clone_size: many; d_call: .; j_call: TRBJ2-7; v_call: TRBV19; cdr3_nt: TGTGCCAGTAGACAGGGATACGAGCAGTACTTC; cdr3_aa: CASRQGYEQYF
clone_size: .; d_call: TRBD2; j_call: TRBJ2-5; v_call: TRBV10-1; cdr3_nt: TGCGCCGGAAATTCGCGGACTAGCGGGGGGCAGGAGACCCAGTACTTC; cdr3_aa: CAGNSRTSGGQETQYF
clone_size: .; d_call: TRBD1; j_call: TRBJ1-1; v_call: TRBV19; cdr3_nt: TGTGCCAGTATTACAGGGGGCCCAGGCACTGAAGCTTTCTTT; cdr3_aa: CASITGGPGTEAFF
clone_size: .; d_call: .; j_call: TRBJ2-2; v_call: TRBV6-1; cdr3_nt: TGTGCCAGCATCAGGGGAGAGGCCGGGGAGCTGTTTTTT; cdr3_aa: CASIRGEAGELFF
clone_size: .; d_call: .; j_call: TRBJ1-2; v_call: TRBV5-1; cdr3_nt: TGCGCCAGCAGCTTGGCCGGTTCCAGGGATGGCTACACCTTC; cdr3_aa: CASSLAGSRDGYTF
clone_size: .; d_call: .; j_call: TRBJ2-2; v_call: TRBV11-2; cdr3_nt: TGTGCCAGCAGCTTAGAGGCCAGGGGTACCGGGGAGCTGTTTTTT; cdr3_aa: CASSLEARGTGELFF
clone_size: .; d_call: TRBD1; j_call: TRBJ1-1; v_call: TRBV6-5; cdr3_nt: TGTGCCAGCAGAGGGGGCGGTTTGGGTGAAGCTTTCTTT; cdr3_aa: CASRGGGLGEAFF
clone_size: .; d_call: TRBD1; j_call: TRBJ1-1; v_call: TRBV5-1; cdr3_nt: TGCGCCAGCAGCGGACAGGGGTCGAACACTGAAGCTTTCTTT; cdr3_aa: CASSGQGSNTEAFF
clone_size: .; d_call: TRBD1; j_call: TRBJ1-1; v_call: TRBV14; cdr3_nt: TGTGCCAGCAGCCCCAGACAGGGTATGAACACTGAAGCTTTCTTT; cdr3_aa: CASSPRQGMNTEAFF
clone_size: .; d_call: TRBD1; j_call: TRBJ1-4; v_call: TRBV19; cdr3_nt: TGTGCCAGTAGTTTAGGACAGGGTAGTTCCAGAGAAAAACTGTTTTTT; cdr3_aa: CASSLGQGSSREKLFF
clone_size: .; d_call: TRBD2; j_call: TRBJ2-1; v_call: TRBV5-1; cdr3_nt: TGCGCCAGCAGCTTGGAATCGGGAGGGCTATCCTACAATGAGCAGTTCTTC; cdr3_aa: CASSLESGGLSYNEQFF
clone_size: once; d_call: TRBD2; j_call: TRBJ2-7; v_call: TRBV10-3; cdr3_nt: TGTGCCATCAGTGAGTCGATGGCGGGGGGTACCTACGAGCAGTACTTC; cdr3_aa: CAISESMAGGTYEQYF
clone_size: .; d_call: TRBD1; j_call: TRBJ2-7; v_call: TRBV3-1/TRBV3-2; cdr3_nt: TGTGCCAGCAGCCAAGGACAGGGGACCCTCTACGAGCAGTACTTC; cdr3_aa: CASSQGQGTLYEQYF
clone_size: .; d_call: .; j_call: TRBJ1-5; v_call: TRBV6-5; cdr3_nt: TGTGCCAGCAGAAAAAATACAGGGAACAATCAGCCCCAGCATTTT; cdr3_aa: CASRKNTGNNQPQHF
clone_size: .; d_call: .; j_call: TRBJ1-1; v_call: TRBV19; cdr3_nt: TGTGCCAGTAATCACCGGGTTAACACTGAAGCTTTCTTT; cdr3_aa: CASNHRVNTEAFF
clone_size: .; d_call: .; j_call: TRBJ2-7; v_call: TRBV27; cdr3_nt: TGTGCCAGCAGTTTAGGGCATCTCTACGAGCAGTACTTC; cdr3_aa: CASSLGHLYEQYF